Each of the 19 T cell receptor beta chains below was sequenced from the same sample in a study of identical twins. TCRdb analysed the 5' RACE reads with MiXCR anew, one entry per CDR3 protein. This table holds hundreds of thousands of distinct CDR3 sequences, roughly 7.1% found once. The data also belong to a second study, concerning yellow fever vaccine responses in identical twins.

Sequencing was carried out using PBMCs. These receptor sequences come from a woman between 18 and 29 years old in good health.

V gene TRBV29-1 combines with J gene TRBJ2-5, with TRBD2 as a possible D gene (5 bases). Germline CDR1 SQVTM, CDR2 ANQGSEA. The CDR3 has 14 amino acids. V dropped 0 bases and J dropped 5 bases, with 13 bases sitting between them. As DNA, the CDR3 is TGCAGCGTTGAAGATTTTGCGGGCCGGGAGACCCAGTACTTC. It specifies CSVEDFAGRETQYF.

V is TRBV10-3 and J is TRBJ2-1, with TRBD2 matching 12 bases. The germline V gene encodes CDR1 ENHRY and CDR2 SYGVKD. The length of the CDR3 is 15 residues. The V gene end was trimmed by 6 bases and the J gene end by 5 bases; junction bases not matched to a gene: 5. As DNA, the CDR3 is TGTGCCATCAGCGCGCTAGCGGGAGGGAACAATGAGCAGTTCTTC. Translated: CAISALAGGNNEQFF.

The chain links TRBV20-1 to TRBJ2-7, with 11 bases aligning to TRBD2. Germline CDR1 reads DFQATT; CDR2 reads SNEGSKA (reference sequence). The CDR3 is 14 residues long. With 0 bases clipped from V and 6 bases from J, the junction kept 4 bases outside the gene matches. CDR3 nucleotide sequence: TGCAGTGCTAGAGAATCCGGGACTAGCGGCGAGCAGTACTTC. It encodes CSARESGTSGEQYF.

This clonotype was detected only a few times. V is TRBV20-1 and J is TRBJ2-5; D not certain. Germline CDR1 DFQATT, CDR2 SNEGSKA (reference sequence). The CDR3 extends over 14 amino acids. V lost 0 bases and J lost 5, with 13 bases in between. The CDR3 bases are TGCAGTGCTAGAGAAGACTGGAACTTGGAGACCCAGTACTTC. Its translation is CSAREDWNLETQYF.

There are a few counts of this clonotype. The chain uses TRBV3-1 and TRBJ2-7, with D unresolved. V dropped 1 base and J dropped 3 bases, with 7 bases sitting between them. Germline V gene lookup returns CDR1 LGHDT and CDR2 YNNKEL (reference sequence). The CDR3 is made up of 13 amino acids. Written as DNA, the CDR3 is TGTGCCAGCAGCCAAGGTCCCTTCTACGAGCAGTACTTC. As protein: CASSQGPFYEQYF.

The genes are TRBV27 and TRBJ2-5, with TRBD2 matching 13 bases. The CDR3 has 16 amino acids. CDR1 and CDR2 (germline): MNHEY, SMNVEV (reference sequence). V lost 4 bases to trimming and J lost 5 bases; unmatched junction nucleotides: 7. The DNA for the CDR3 is TGTGCCAGCAGTTCGACTAGCGGGGGGATTAAGGAGACCCAGTACTTC. This translates into CASSSTSGGIKETQYF.

This clonotype was recorded a few times. The chain uses TRBV2 and TRBJ2-4; 7 bases agree with TRBD1. The CDR3 is made up of 14 amino acids. Germline CDR1 reads SNHLY; CDR2 reads FYNNEI. The junction had 7 bases not matched to a gene; V was cut back by 5 bases and J by 6 bases. The CDR3 bases are TGTGCCAGCAGTCCAACGACAGGGACAAACATTCAGTACTTC. This translates into CASSPTTGTNIQYF. Full variable domain (outside the CDR3, taken from reference TRBV2 and TRBJ2-4): EPEVTQTPSHQVTQMGQEVILRCVPISNHLYFYWYRQILGQKVEFLVSFYNNEISEKSEIFDDQFSVERPDGSNFTLKIRSTKLEDSAMYFCASSPTTGTNIQYFGAGTRLSVL.

This clonotype was observed a handful of times. This rearrangement joins TRBV6-2 or TRBV6-3 to TRBJ2-1, with D unresolved. The CDR3 consists of 12 residues. CDR1 is MNHEY and CDR2 is SVGEGT in the germline V gene. V was trimmed by 4 bases and J by 12 bases, leaving 13 bases between them. The CDR3 reads CASSWTMLGQFF. The DNA of the CDR3 is TGTGCCAGCAGTTGGACCATGCTAGGGCAGTTCTTC.

The DNA for the CDR3 is TGTGCCAGCAGCCGGGACAGGGCGAGGGAGACCCAGTACTTC. The encoded protein is CASSRDRARETQYF. The chain joins TRBV12-3 or TRBV12-4 to TRBJ2-5, with 9 bases identical to TRBD1. J gave up 5 bases and V 6 bases, and 7 bases lay outside the gene matches. The CDR3 contains 14 residues.

This clonotype was detected ten times or more. CDR3 loop: CASKLAGTDTQYF. CDR3 coding DNA: TGTGCCAGCAAACTAGCTGGAACAGATACGCAGTATTTT. The rearrangement joins TRBV2 to TRBJ2-3, with TRBD2 as a possible D gene (6 bases). Per germline, CDR1 SNHLY and CDR2 FYNNEI. V lost 7 bases, J lost 3 bases, and 11 bases lay in between. This CDR3 has 13 amino acids. Supplemented by reference TRBV2 and TRBJ2-3, the full variable domain reads EPEVTQTPSHQVTQMGQEVILRCVPISNHLYFYWYRQILGQKVEFLVSFYNNEISEKSEIFDDQFSVERPDGSNFTLKIRSTKLEDSAMYFCASKLAGTDTQYFGPGTRLTVL.

This clonotype has a handful of counts. The CDR3 region is CASSPLVAGGNEQFF. In DNA form, the CDR3 reads TGCGCCAGCAGCCCTCTGGTAGCGGGAGGGAATGAGCAGTTCTTC. V and J are TRBV5-1 and TRBJ2-1; TRBD2 agrees at 11 bases. This CDR3 spans 15 amino acids. The V gene's germline CDR1 is SGHRS and CDR2 YFSETQ. Losses at the gene ends were 4 bases for V and 7 bases for J; bases not matched to a gene: 7.

This clonotype was seen repeatedly, ten times or more. The V and J genes are TRBV2 and TRBJ1-1; 8 bases are a match to TRBD1. CDR3 length: 16 amino acids. CDR1 and CDR2 (germline): SNHLY, FYNNEI. The V gene end was trimmed by 6 bases and the J gene end by 1 base; junction bases not matched to a gene: 10. The CDR3 nucleotides read TGTGCCAGCAGGGACCGGACAGGGTCCAAGAACACTGAAGCTTTCTTT. Encoded protein: CASRDRTGSKNTEAFF.

This clonotype has just a few counts. The chain employs TRBV6-5 and TRBJ1-5; 7 bases fit TRBD1. CDR1 is MNHEY and CDR2 is SVGAGI in the germline V gene. The CDR3 contains 16 residues. Losses at the gene ends were 0 bases for V and 1 base for J; bases not matched to a gene: 3. The CDR3 nucleotides are TGTGCCAGCAGTTACTCGGGACAGACGAGCAATCAGCCCCAGCATTTT. Its translation is CASSYSGQTSNQPQHF.

V is TRBV4-1 and J is TRBJ2-3; D is uncertain. Trimming left V 0 bases short and J 2 bases short, with 15 bases between. From germline, CDR1 is MGHRA and CDR2 YSYEKL. This CDR3 contains 17 residues. In nucleotides, the CDR3 is TGCGCCAGCAGCCAAGACGGGCCAAGGGTTTTCACAGATACGCAGTATTTT. This gives the protein CASSQDGPRVFTDTQYF.

This clonotype was counted many times. CDR3 sequence (DNA): TGCGCCAGCAGCTCGGGACAGAACACAGATACGCAGTATTTT. It specifies CASSSGQNTDTQYF. The chain recombines TRBV5-1 with TRBJ2-3, with 7 bases aligning to TRBD1. The germline V gene encodes CDR1 SGHRS and CDR2 YFSETQ. The CDR3 is 14 residues long. After removal of 3 bases from V and 2 bases from J, the junction contained 3 bases not matched to a gene. Looking up the rest from reference TRBV5-1 and TRBJ2-3 gives the full variable domain: KAGVTQTPRYLIKTRGQQVTLSCSPISGHRSVSWYQQTPGQGLQFLFEYFSETQRNKGNFPGRFSGRQFSNSRSEMNVSTLELGDSALYLCASSSGQNTDTQYFGPGTRLTVL.

This clonotype was recorded a few times. The chain recombines TRBV7-6 with TRBJ2-5, with 8 bases fitting TRBD2. Germline assignment: CDR1 SGHVS and CDR2 FNYEAQ. The junction had 6 bases not matched to a gene; V was cut back by 1 base and J by 2 bases. The CDR3 is 16 amino acids. The CDR3 DNA reads as TGTGCCAGCAGCTTAGATGCACTAGCGGCTCAAGAGACCCAGTACTTC. Translation: CASSLDALAAQETQYF.

This clonotype was counted a few times. This chain links TRBV18 with TRBJ1-2; no clear D. Germline CDR1 KGHSH, CDR2 LQKENI. Trimming removed 1 base from V and 0 bases from J, with 9 bases in between. This CDR3 has 15 residues. The CDR3 DNA reads TGTGCCAGCTCACCACTTCAGACCGCTAACTATGGCTACACCTTC. Its protein product is CASSPLQTANYGYTF. Combining the CDR3 with reference TRBV18 and TRBJ1-2 gives the whole variable domain NAGVMQNPRHLVRRRGQEARLRCSPMKGHSHVYWYRQLPEEGLKFMVYLQKENIIDESGMPKERFSAEFPKEGPSILRIQQVVRGDSAAYFCASSPLQTANYGYTFGSGTRLTVV.

The V and J genes are TRBV5-5 and TRBJ2-5; a weak D match, TRBD1 (6 bases). Trimming shortened V by 4 bases and J by 2 bases, and 15 bases separated the two germline ends. The CDR3 is 15 residues long. Germline CDR1 SGHKS, CDR2 YYEKEE (reference sequence). The CDR3 DNA is TGTGCCAGCAGCAAACAACAGGGCTCGCAAGAGACCCAGTACTTC. Protein sequence: CASSKQQGSQETQYF.

This clonotype was observed many times. The gene calls are TRBV25-1 and TRBJ2-1, with 15 bases matching TRBD2. V lost 6 bases and J lost 5; bases outside the gene matches: 8. Germline lookup yields CDR1 MGHDK and CDR2 SYGVNS. The CDR3 has 17 residues. The CDR3 here is CASRGLAGGPSHNEQFF. The CDR3 nucleotides are TGTGCCAGCAGAGGACTAGCGGGAGGGCCCTCGCACAATGAGCAGTTCTTC.